The 21 T cell receptor beta chains reported below all come from one sample, sequenced in a study of shared clonotypes between healthy human individuals. Cells designated naive CD8 were CD45RO-negative and were positively selected for CCR7, with terminally differentiated effector memory CD45RA+ cells excluded. Generated by immunoSEQ multiplex PCR, the TCRdb table keeps only in-frame clones and is missing some. The sample has roughly 2 million clones; 85% to 95% are singletons. The sample was naive CD8+ T cells sorted from blood. The receptors stem from a man younger than 35 in good health.

This chain links TRBV5-1 with TRBJ2-7; the D gene is possibly TRBD1 (6 bases). The germline V and J ends were trimmed by 2 bases and 5 bases, with 17 bases remaining between them. The CDR3 consists of 15 residues. CDR1 and CDR2 (germline): SGHRS, YFSETQ. As DNA, the CDR3 is TGCGCCAGCAGCTTTGCCCTCAGGGGATTCGACGAGCAGTACTTC. It yields the protein CASSFALRGFDEQYF.

Details on this clone: The sample contains more than one DNA sequence encoding this CDR3. The rearrangement uses TRBV13 and TRBJ2-5; D gene unclear. The CDR3 is made up of 13 amino acids. Germline loops: CDR1 PRHDT, CDR2 FYEKMQ (reference sequence). The germline V and J ends were trimmed by 5 bases and 1 base, with 8 bases remaining between them. CDR3 sequence reads: CASSPGLQETQYF. DNA for the CDR3: TGTGCCAGCAGCCCCGGGCTCCAAGAGACCCAGTACTTC. Full variable domain (rest looked up from reference TRBV13 and TRBJ2-5): AAGVIQSPRHLIKEKRETATLKCYPIPRHDTVYWYQQGPGQDPQFLISFYEKMQSDKGSIPDRFSAQQFSDYHSELNMSSLELGDSALYFCASSPGLQETQYFGPGTRLLVL.

In DNA form, the CDR3 reads TGTGCCAGCAGTTTCGGTTCCATGGAGACCCAGTACTTC. This sequence encodes CASSFGSMETQYF. The rearrangement links TRBV27 to TRBJ2-5; D uncertain. Looked up from germline, CDR1 is MNHEY and CDR2 is SMNVEV (reference sequence). The CDR3 runs to 13 residues. The V gene lost 3 bases and the J gene lost 5 bases, with 10 bases spanning the gap.

The table lists this clone with a count of one. The chain links TRBV10-1 to TRBJ2-1; D is perhaps TRBD1 (5 bases). Between the trimmed V and J ends, which lost 3 bases and 3 bases, there was a span of 12 bases. CDR1 is WNHNN and CDR2 is SYGVQD in the germline V gene (reference sequence). CDR3 length: 15 amino acids. The chain's CDR3 is CASSERQSIYNEQFF. The CDR3 nucleotides are TGCGCCAGCAGTGAAAGACAGAGTATCTACAATGAGCAGTTCTTC.

The chain links TRBV7-9 to TRBJ1-1; TRBD1 might be the D (5 bases). V lost 5 bases to trimming and J lost 3 bases, with 16 bases between them. The CDR3 contains 15 residues. Germline CDR1 SEHNR, CDR2 FQNEAQ (reference sequence). Here the CDR3 reads CASSPPGGVDTEAFF. The CDR3 region has the DNA TGTGCCAGCAGCCCCCCCGGGGGAGTGGACACTGAAGCTTTCTTT.

The CDR3 DNA sequence: TGCGCCAGCAGTGAGGCACCTACTAGGAGCGAGCAGTACTTC. It codes for CASSEAPTRSEQYF. The rearrangement uses TRBV10-2 and TRBJ2-7; a possible D gene is TRBD2 (5 bases). The V and J ends lost 2 bases and 6 bases respectively, with 14 bases between them. The length of the CDR3 is 14 residues. Germline CDR1 reads WSHSY; CDR2 reads SAAADI.

J is TRBJ2-7 and V is TRBV4-1; TRBD2 matches at 10 bases. The junction had 5 bases not matched to a gene; V was cut back by 0 bases and J by 3 bases. The CDR3 length is 16 residues. CDR1 is MGHRA, CDR2 YSYEKL, per germline. The CDR3 protein is CASSQDLSGRGYEQYF. CDR3 coding DNA: TGCGCCAGCAGCCAAGATCTCAGCGGGAGGGGCTACGAGCAGTACTTC.

This clone was detected only once. CDR3 in DNA: TGTGCCAGCAGCTTCGGGGGAGTCGCAGATACGCAGTATTTT. This encodes CASSFGGVADTQYF. The chain uses TRBV7-9 and TRBJ2-3; D might be TRBD2 (6 bases). Germline V gene lookup returns CDR1 SEHNR and CDR2 FQNEAQ (reference sequence). This CDR3 is built from 14 residues. Trimming stripped 3 bases from V and 4 bases from J, with 11 bases between.

V is TRBV5-6 and J is TRBJ2-1; D unclear. There are 15 residues in the CDR3. The germline V and J ends were trimmed by 1 base and 2 bases, with 10 bases remaining between them. Per germline, CDR1 SGHDT and CDR2 YYEEEE. CDR3: CASSLYPRAYNEQFF. The CDR3 DNA is TGTGCCAGCAGCTTGTACCCTAGGGCCTACAATGAGCAGTTCTTC.

This clone came up once. The gene calls are TRBV7-9 and TRBJ1-4, with D possibly TRBD1 on 6 matching bases. In germline, CDR1 is SEHNR, CDR2 FQNEAQ (reference sequence). V gave up 0 bases and J gave up 8 bases, with 13 bases separating them. The CDR3 has 15 residues. DNA for the CDR3: TGTGCCAGCAGCTTAGCGTGGGGGCAGGACGAAAAACTGTTTTTT. Translation gives CASSLAWGQDEKLFF.

The chain combines TRBV27 with TRBJ1-5, with a tentative D call TRBD1 (5 bases). CDR3 length: 15 residues. Germline V gene data show CDR1 as MNHEY and CDR2 as SMNVEV (reference sequence). Deletions cut 5 bases from V and 6 bases from J, with 17 bases between. As DNA, the CDR3 is TGTGCCAGCAGTCCCATAGGTGGGGGGGGTCAGCCCCAGCATTTT. Amino acid sequence: CASSPIGGGGQPQHF.

CDR3 loop: CASGLDPYNEQFF. DNA for the CDR3: TGTGCCAGCGGGCTAGACCCCTACAATGAGCAGTTCTTC. V gene TRBV27 combines with J gene TRBJ2-1; D unresolved. The V end lost 8 bases, the J end lost 2 bases, and 10 bases lay between the germline ends. The CDR3 has 13 residues. Germline CDR1 reads MNHEY; CDR2 reads SMNVEV (reference sequence).

The V gene is TRBV4-3, the J gene TRBJ2-5; D is tentatively TRBD1 or TRBD2 (6 bases each). With 3 bases removed from V and 8 bases from J, the gap between germline ends came to 16 bases. The CDR3 extends over 14 amino acids. Germline loops: CDR1 LGHNA, CDR2 YSLEER. CDR3 sequence: CASSQGGTADTQYF. The CDR3 DNA reads TGCGCCAGCAGCCAGGGGGGCACCGCCGATACCCAGTACTTC.

The chain couples TRBV5-1 to TRBJ1-1; possible D gene TRBD1, 6 bases. The germline CDR1 and CDR2 sequences are SGHRS and YFSETQ. V dropped 4 bases and J dropped 3 bases, with 13 bases sitting between them. This CDR3 region has 14 residues. The CDR3 bases are TGCGCCAGCAGCCCCAGGGGTACGGACACTGAAGCTTTCTTT. Its translation is CASSPRGTDTEAFF. The entire variable domain, with the rest obtained from reference TRBV5-1 and TRBJ1-1, is as follows: KAGVTQTPRYLIKTRGQQVTLSCSPISGHRSVSWYQQTPGQGLQFLFEYFSETQRNKGNFPGRFSGRQFSNSRSEMNVSTLELGDSALYLCASSPRGTDTEAFFGQGTRLTVV.

The rearrangement uses TRBV5-4 and TRBJ2-1; TRBD2 is a possible D gene (6 bases). Germline V lookup: CDR1 SGHNT, CDR2 YYREEE (reference sequence). The CDR3 has 16 residues. The V gene lost 4 bases and the J gene lost 0 bases, with 14 bases spanning the gap. CDR3 in DNA: TGTGCCAGCAGCCTACATGGACTAAGCTCCTACAATGAGCAGTTCTTC. This encodes CASSLHGLSSYNEQFF.

V usage is TRBV6-5 and J usage is TRBJ2-1, with 9 positions matching TRBD1. Germline-derived CDR1 and CDR2 are MNHEY and SVGAGI. The CDR3 is 15 residues long. Germline trimming cut 6 bases from V and 4 bases from J; bases unmatched to any gene: 7. The DNA of the CDR3 is TGTGCCAGCAGCCTGGGACAGGGCCCTTACAATGAGCAGTTCTTC. This gives the protein CASSLGQGPYNEQFF.

The chain is built from TRBV5-8 and TRBJ1-1; maybe TRBD1 (5 bases). Trimming removed 2 bases at V and 4 bases at J, with 15 bases between. Germline V gives CDR1 SGHTS, CDR2 YDEGEE. CDR3 length: 15 residues. The CDR3 DNA sequence: TGTGCCAGCAGCTTTGGGAGGGGCGCCGGCACTGAAGCTTTCTTT. Translated, it gives CASSFGRGAGTEAFF.

This rearrangement joins TRBV27 to TRBJ2-7; D gene uncertain. This CDR3 contains 16 residues. V gave up 5 bases and J gave up 3 bases, with 20 bases separating them. CDR1 is MNHEY and CDR2 is SMNVEV in the germline V gene (reference sequence). CDR3 loop: CASSPRTAQALYEQYF. The CDR3 region has the DNA TGTGCCAGCAGTCCTCGAACCGCCCAGGCCCTCTACGAGCAGTACTTC.

The V and J genes are TRBV11-2 and TRBJ2-5, with 8 bases lining up with TRBD2. Germline V CDR1 and CDR2: SGHAT, FQNNGV. V lost 3 bases, J lost 4 bases, and 10 bases stayed unmatched. The CDR3 totals 16 residues. The CDR3 DNA sequence: TGTGCCAGCAGCTTTGGCAAGCGGGAGTTAGGAGAGACCCAGTACTTC. Amino acids: CASSFGKRELGETQYF. The full variable domain, its missing parts supplied by reference TRBV11-2 and TRBJ2-5, is EAGVAQSPRYKIIEKRQSVAFWCNPISGHATLYWYQQILGQGPKLLIQFQNNGVVDDSQLPKDRFSAERLKGVDSTLKIQPAKLEDSAVYLCASSFGKRELGETQYFGPGTRLLVL.

The gene calls are TRBV11-2 and TRBJ1-2, with D perhaps TRBD1 (5 bases). The CDR3 totals 15 residues. V shed 4 bases and J shed 3 bases, with 15 bases lying between them. Germline V gene data show CDR1 as SGHAT and CDR2 as FQNNGV. In DNA, the CDR3 is TGTGCCAGCAGCTCAGGGAACGGCGGGGACTATGGCTACACCTTC. This gives the protein CASSSGNGGDYGYTF. Full variable domain (remainder filled in from reference TRBV11-2 and TRBJ1-2): EAGVAQSPRYKIIEKRQSVAFWCNPISGHATLYWYQQILGQGPKLLIQFQNNGVVDDSQLPKDRFSAERLKGVDSTLKIQPAKLEDSAVYLCASSSGNGGDYGYTFGSGTRLTVV.

Regarding this clone: Different DNA sequences within this sample yield the same CDR3. The rearrangement joins TRBV7-9 to TRBJ2-7; D gene uncertain. Germline V CDR1 and CDR2: SEHNR, FQNEAQ (reference sequence). The ends were cut back, 5 bases at V and 3 bases at J, with 11 bases in the middle. CDR3 length equals 13 residues. This chain's CDR3 is CASSPPGDYEQYF. CDR3 DNA: TGTGCCAGCAGCCCCCCGGGTGACTACGAGCAGTACTTC. Supplemented by reference TRBV7-9 and TRBJ2-7, the full variable domain reads DTGVSQNPRHKITKRGQNVTFRCDPISEHNRLYWYRQTLGQGPEFLTYFQNEAQLEKSRLLSDRFSAERPKGSFSTLEIQRTEQGDSAMYLCASSPPGDYEQYFGPGTRLTVT.